The T cell receptor beta chain described here comes from a study of cytotoxic CD8 clonotypes in ibrutinib-treated CLL. Regarding the study as a whole: Age-matched healthy donor levels were exceeded by baseline clonality, which tracked circulating CD8+ T-cell counts.

TCRdb keeps only in-frame clones here, not all; method: immunoSEQ multiplex PCR. The sample holds 50,000 to 65,000 clones, about 65% seen once. Concerning this clone itself: Its antigen is unidentified.

The material sequenced was PBMCs, taken after 12 months of ibrutinib treatment. The TCR was taken from a human donor with chronic lymphocytic leukemia.

The CDR3 coding sequence is TGTGCCAGCAGCTCCGGGACTAGGAGCTTCGAGCAGTACTTC. It codes for CASSSGTRSFEQYF. V usage is TRBV13 and J usage is TRBJ2-7; TRBD2 agrees at 8 bases. The V and J ends lost 4 bases and 6 bases, in that order; junction bases with no gene match: 8. The CDR3 sequence is 14 residues long. Germline V gene sequence: CDR1 PRHDT, CDR2 FYEKMQ (reference sequence).